Sequencing of this T cell receptor beta chain was carried out in a study of CD8+CD57+ T cells in acquired aplastic anemia (dated by TCRdb to 2016 to 2018). Background on the whole study: A mean of around 3.2 ug of DNA, ranging from roughly 0.18 to 30 ug, was extracted from sorted CD4+ and CD8+ cells. CD8+CD57+ expansion was defined as a frequency above the mean frequency observed in healthy subjects. General conclusions and limits of the study: Although 25 to 30 CD8+ CDR3 sequences were shared by patients and controls, these sequences appeared highly expressed in patients and within the immunodominant clones of patients. CD8+ Simpson's diversity did not differ significantly between patients and healthy controls (P=0.060).

Flow cytometry had shown CD8+CD57+ cell expansion in the patients selected for sequencing. Severe acquired aplastic anemia was diagnosed in all patients according to International Study of Aplastic Anemia and Agranulocytosis and Camitta criteria. No patient had received any therapy when blood was sampled. In the study, sorted CD4+ and CD8+ blood T cells from patients with severe aplastic anemia and from healthy subjects underwent deep sequencing of TCR repertoires. In the USA, patient enrollment took place under clinicaltrials.gov protocols 00001620, 01623167, 00001397, 00071045, 00081523 and 00961064. Ficoll-Paque density gradient centrifugation was used to isolate peripheral blood mononuclear cells. CD4+ and CD8+ T cells were sorted by FACS or magnetic beads before DNA extraction. TCR beta VDJ combination and CDR3 sequence profiling used genomic DNA as the template. An Illumina HiSeq 2000 was used for TCR repertoire sequencing. In the authors' own workflow: Repertoire assessment relied on Simpson's diversity index, CDR3 size and DJ length profiles, and TRBV/TRBJ rearrangement plots. Whichever DNA sequence was most abundant in the deep sequencing data was defined as the immunodominant clone. CDR3 amino acid sequences were checked for sharing across subjects and were also compared against the VDJdb database and published repertoires. TCRdb trimmed the raw reads at Q25, called clones with MiXCR and kept productive beta chains. Rows with one shared CDR3 protein collapse into an entry with the most common genes and DNA. V and J calls and clone size were set by TCRdb, not the authors. The sample profile shows roughly 190,000 distinct CDR3 sequences; roughly half of them were found once. The ten largest make up 8% to 10% of the sample.

CDR1 and CDR2 (SNHLY, FYNNEI) derive from the germline V gene. V drops 4 bases and J drops 8 bases, leaving 14 bases in between. Measured from the cysteine to the phenylalanine, the CDR3 is 13 residues long. Of all the DNA, just the CDR3 is kept, 39 bases in frame from base 1. Note on this clonotype: Its binding antigen is unknown. The record has no base qualities; no much larger clone is one base away.

This clonotype was obtained from a human donor with aplastic anemia. The chain is made from TRBV2 and TRBJ1-2; possibly the D gene is TRBD1, per 5 matching bases. Sequencing was carried out using sorted CD4+, CD8+, or CD8+CD57+ T cells (not recorded which) from PBMCs. The CDR3 protein: CASSGERGVGYTF. The nucleotide sequence reads TGTGCCAGCAGTGGGGAGAGGGGTGTAGGCTACACCTTC.